These T cell receptor beta chains were read from a single sample in a study of human T cells and chemical hapten exposure. TCRdb reprocessed the RACE reads via MiXCR and lists one record per CDR3 protein. Of roughly 360,000 distinct CDR3 sequences listed, roughly 5% are singletons. Material: whole blood, obtained in connection with sensitization to the hapten diphenylcyclopropenone (DPC). These receptors originate from a woman aged 50 to 60 with alopecia areata. Some clones in this sample may be carry-over from other donors' samples. CDR3s include the opening cysteine and the closing phenylalanine or tryptophan. D genes are given only for firm matches. Size tells how often a clone was seen (once, few, many) or the class of an expanded clone, and some rows leave it out.

J gene: TRBJ2-2
D gene: .
clone size: many
V gene: TRBV12-3/TRBV12-4
CDR3 protein: CASSPRSRHNTGELFF
CDR3 DNA: TGTGCCAGCAGTCCTCGATCACGACATAACACCGGGGAGCTGTTTTTT

J gene: TRBJ2-1
D gene: TRBD2
clone size: many
V gene: TRBV11-2
CDR3 protein: CASSPRPTLAGGYNEQFF
CDR3 DNA: TGTGCCAGCAGCCCCAGACCGACCTTAGCGGGAGGTTACAATGAGCAGTTCTTC

J gene: TRBJ2-1
D gene: .
clone size: few
V gene: TRBV29-1
CDR3 protein: CSVYRDEQFF
CDR3 DNA: TGCAGCGTGTACAGGGACGAGCAGTTCTTC

J gene: TRBJ2-3
D gene: .
clone size: many
V gene: TRBV29-1
CDR3 protein: CSVAGSRPDTQYF
CDR3 DNA: TGCAGCGTGGCCGGTAGCAGACCCGATACGCAGTATTTT

J gene: TRBJ2-5
D gene: .
clone size: many
V gene: TRBV7-2
CDR3 protein: CASSLMWGRETQYF
CDR3 DNA: TGTGCCAGCAGCTTAATGTGGGGTCGTGAGACCCAGTACTTC

J gene: TRBJ2-3
D gene: .
clone size: .
V gene: TRBV11-1
CDR3 protein: CASSLWDSSSTDTQYF
CDR3 DNA: TGTGCCAGCAGCTTATGGGACTCATCTAGCACAGATACGCAGTATTTT

J gene: TRBJ1-5
D gene: TRBD1
clone size: many
V gene: TRBV6-1
CDR3 protein: CASLDRGYQPQHF
CDR3 DNA: TGTGCCAGCTTGGACAGGGGTTATCAGCCCCAGCATTTT

J gene: TRBJ2-3
D gene: TRBD2
clone size: many
V gene: TRBV14
CDR3 protein: CASSLTGGSLDTQYF
CDR3 DNA: TGTGCCAGCAGCCTCACGGGAGGAAGTCTTGATACGCAGTATTTT

J gene: TRBJ2-3
D gene: TRBD2
clone size: .
V gene: TRBV7-6
CDR3 protein: CASSLTSGGPRSTDTQYF
CDR3 DNA: TGTGCCAGCAGCTTAACTAGCGGAGGCCCTAGGAGCACAGATACGCAGTATTTT

J gene: TRBJ2-6
D gene: TRBD1
clone size: many
V gene: TRBV28
CDR3 protein: CASSPGQGRAGANVLTF
CDR3 DNA: TGTGCCAGCAGCCCGGGACAGGGGCGGGCTGGGGCCAACGTCCTGACTTTC

J gene: TRBJ2-7
D gene: .
clone size: many
V gene: TRBV3-1
CDR3 protein: CASSHQALEEQYF
CDR3 DNA: TGTGCCAGCAGCCATCAAGCGCTGGAAGAGCAGTACTTC

J gene: TRBJ1-1
D gene: .
clone size: many
V gene: TRBV7-8
CDR3 protein: CASSSGRQWKAEAFF
CDR3 DNA: TGTGCCAGCAGCTCAGGCCGACAGTGGAAGGCTGAAGCTTTCTTT

J gene: TRBJ2-1
D gene: .
clone size: few
V gene: TRBV5-1
CDR3 protein: CASSLYAGANEQFF
CDR3 DNA: TGCGCCAGCAGCTTGTACGCAGGGGCCAATGAGCAGTTCTTC

J gene: TRBJ1-1
D gene: .
clone size: .
V gene: TRBV27
CDR3 protein: CAGSFGQNTEAFF
CDR3 DNA: TGTGCCGGCAGTTTTGGGCAAAACACTGAAGCTTTCTTT

J gene: TRBJ1-6
D gene: .
clone size: few
V gene: TRBV7-2
CDR3 protein: CASSLDTPNSPLHF
CDR3 DNA: TGTGCCAGCAGCTTAGATACCCCGAATTCACCCCTCCACTTT

J gene: TRBJ2-5
D gene: .
clone size: .
V gene: TRBV20-1
CDR3 protein: CSAREPGVETQYF
CDR3 DNA: TGCAGTGCTAGAGAACCTGGGGTAGAGACCCAGTACTTC

J gene: TRBJ2-1
D gene: TRBD2
clone size: many
V gene: TRBV7-2
CDR3 protein: CASSSISSGLYNEQFF
CDR3 DNA: TGTGCCAGCAGCTCGATTTCTAGCGGACTCTACAATGAGCAGTTCTTC

J gene: TRBJ2-3
D gene: TRBD2
clone size: .
V gene: TRBV11-2
CDR3 protein: CASSTARLAEHTDTQYF
CDR3 DNA: TGTGCCAGCAGCACAGCCCGACTAGCCGAGCACACAGATACGCAGTATTTT

J gene: TRBJ2-7
D gene: .
clone size: many
V gene: TRBV7-9
CDR3 protein: CASSFLATGSSYEQYF
CDR3 DNA: TGTGCCAGCAGCTTCCTCGCCACGGGGTCCTCCTACGAGCAGTACTTC

J gene: TRBJ1-1
D gene: .
clone size: many
V gene: TRBV29-1
CDR3 protein: CSAELVDTEAFF
CDR3 DNA: TGCAGCGCTGAATTAGTGGACACTGAAGCTTTCTTT

J gene: TRBJ2-3
D gene: .
clone size: few
V gene: TRBV6-5
CDR3 protein: CASSSPTRIPRTDTQYF
CDR3 DNA: TGTGCCAGCAGTTCCCCGACTAGAATTCCCCGCACAGATACGCAGTATTTT

J gene: TRBJ2-3
D gene: TRBD2
clone size: many
V gene: TRBV29-1
CDR3 protein: CSAGKLAGGPNTDTQYF
CDR3 DNA: TGCAGCGCGGGGAAACTCGCGGGAGGGCCGAACACAGATACGCAGTATTTT

J gene: TRBJ2-2
D gene: TRBD1
clone size: many
V gene: TRBV12-3/TRBV12-4
CDR3 protein: CASSRAPGTGAGELFF
CDR3 DNA: TGTGCCAGCAGCCGTGCCCCCGGGACAGGAGCCGGGGAGCTGTTTTTT

J gene: TRBJ1-1
D gene: .
clone size: .
V gene: TRBV7-9
CDR3 protein: CAVHGGTEAFF
CDR3 DNA: TGTGCCGTCCACGGGGGGACTGAAGCTTTCTTT

J gene: TRBJ1-1
D gene: .
clone size: many
V gene: TRBV11-1
CDR3 protein: CASSFQGLNTEAFF
CDR3 DNA: TGTGCCAGCAGTTTTCAGGGCCTGAACACTGAAGCTTTCTTT

J gene: TRBJ1-1
D gene: .
clone size: many
V gene: TRBV30
CDR3 protein: CATNRNTEAFF
CDR3 DNA: TGTGCCACAAACAGAAACACTGAAGCTTTCTTT

J gene: TRBJ1-1
D gene: .
clone size: many
V gene: TRBV28
CDR3 protein: CASSSRVNTEAFF
CDR3 DNA: TGTGCCAGCAGCTCCAGGGTTAACACTGAAGCTTTCTTT

J gene: TRBJ2-1
D gene: TRBD2
clone size: .
V gene: TRBV5-1
CDR3 protein: CASSPRLAGTNEQFF
CDR3 DNA: TGCGCCAGCAGCCCACGACTAGCGGGAACCAATGAGCAGTTCTTC

J gene: TRBJ2-1
D gene: TRBD2
clone size: few
V gene: TRBV20-1
CDR3 protein: CSAGEGQSRGNEQFF
CDR3 DNA: TGCAGTGCCGGGGAGGGTCAATCTCGAGGGAATGAGCAGTTCTTC

J gene: TRBJ2-4
D gene: .
clone size: many
V gene: TRBV12-3/TRBV12-4
CDR3 protein: CASSLGLSLAKNIQYF
CDR3 DNA: TGTGCCAGCAGCTTAGGGCTTAGTCTAGCCAAAAACATTCAGTACTTC

J gene: TRBJ2-2
D gene: TRBD2
clone size: few
V gene: TRBV30
CDR3 protein: CAWSLTSGRFGGELFF
CDR3 DNA: TGTGCCTGGAGCCTTACTAGCGGGAGATTTGGCGGGGAGCTGTTTTTT

J gene: TRBJ2-2
D gene: .
clone size: many
V gene: TRBV6-2/TRBV6-3
CDR3 protein: CASSRKPGELFF
CDR3 DNA: TGTGCCAGCAGTCGCAAACCCGGGGAGCTGTTTTTT

J gene: TRBJ2-1
D gene: .
clone size: many
V gene: TRBV29-1
CDR3 protein: CSVEDANRYNEQFF
CDR3 DNA: TGCAGCGTTGAAGACGCTAACCGATACAATGAGCAGTTCTTC

J gene: TRBJ1-2
D gene: TRBD1
clone size: many
V gene: TRBV7-2
CDR3 protein: CASSFRAGGDSGYTF
CDR3 DNA: TGTGCCAGCAGCTTTAGGGCAGGGGGAGATTCTGGCTACACCTTC

J gene: TRBJ2-3
D gene: .
clone size: many
V gene: TRBV6-6
CDR3 protein: CASWELAGADTQYF
CDR3 DNA: TGTGCCAGCTGGGAGTTAGCCGGGGCAGATACGCAGTATTTT

J gene: TRBJ2-3
D gene: .
clone size: many
V gene: TRBV7-2
CDR3 protein: CASSSAAITDTQYF
CDR3 DNA: TGTGCCAGCAGCTCCGCGGCTATCACAGATACGCAGTATTTT

J gene: TRBJ2-5
D gene: .
clone size: many
V gene: TRBV3-1
CDR3 protein: CASSQVGGSRTQYF
CDR3 DNA: TGTGCCAGCAGCCAAGTCGGGGGAAGTCGGACCCAGTACTTC

J gene: TRBJ2-3
D gene: TRBD1
clone size: .
V gene: TRBV9
CDR3 protein: CASSDRGDGTQYF
CDR3 DNA: TGTGCCAGCTCCGACAGGGGCGACGGCACGCAGTATTTT

J gene: TRBJ2-6
D gene: .
clone size: many
V gene: TRBV7-9
CDR3 protein: CASSLWVPGANVLTF
CDR3 DNA: TGTGCCAGCAGCTTATGGGTCCCTGGGGCCAACGTCCTGACTTTC

J gene: TRBJ1-5
D gene: TRBD1
clone size: many
V gene: TRBV4-3
CDR3 protein: CASSRDRYSNQPQHF
CDR3 DNA: TGCGCCAGCAGCAGGGACAGGTATAGCAATCAGCCCCAGCATTTT

J gene: TRBJ2-5
D gene: TRBD2
clone size: many
V gene: TRBV5-1
CDR3 protein: CASSGGTLQETQYF
CDR3 DNA: TGTGCCAGCAGCGGGGGGACCCTCCAAGAGACCCAGTACTTC

J gene: TRBJ1-2
D gene: .
clone size: many
V gene: TRBV6-1
CDR3 protein: CATRPRNYGYTF
CDR3 DNA: TGTGCCACCCGCCCAAGAAACTATGGCTACACCTTC

J gene: TRBJ1-2
D gene: .
clone size: many
V gene: TRBV12-3/TRBV12-4
CDR3 protein: CASSLPVGHGYTF
CDR3 DNA: TGTGCCAGCAGTTTACCCGTGGGCCATGGCTACACCTTC

J gene: TRBJ2-3
D gene: .
clone size: many
V gene: TRBV18
CDR3 protein: CASSPNPRDLTDTQYF
CDR3 DNA: TGTGCCAGCTCCCCGAATCCCCGGGATTTAACAGATACGCAGTATTTT

J gene: TRBJ2-7
D gene: .
clone size: many
V gene: TRBV20-1
CDR3 protein: CSVRGRAEQYF
CDR3 DNA: TGCAGTGTCCGGGGCAGAGCCGAGCAGTACTTC

J gene: TRBJ2-3
D gene: .
clone size: many
V gene: TRBV6-1
CDR3 protein: CASSPPGHYKPSSTDTQYF
CDR3 DNA: TGTGCCAGCAGTCCGCCGGGGCACTACAAACCTTCTAGCACAGATACGCAGTATTTT

J gene: TRBJ1-6
D gene: .
clone size: few
V gene: TRBV9
CDR3 protein: CASSRGEGSPLHF
CDR3 DNA: TGTGCCAGCAGCCGCGGGGAGGGTTCACCCCTCCACTTT

J gene: TRBJ1-5
D gene: .
clone size: many
V gene: TRBV3-1
CDR3 protein: CASSQEQAGQPQHF
CDR3 DNA: TGTGCCAGCAGCCAAGAACAGGCTGGACAGCCCCAGCATTTT

J gene: TRBJ2-2
D gene: TRBD2
clone size: many
V gene: TRBV7-9
CDR3 protein: CASSLAGNTGELFF
CDR3 DNA: TGTGCCAGCAGCCTAGCGGGCAACACCGGGGAGCTGTTTTTT

J gene: TRBJ1-3
D gene: .
clone size: few
V gene: TRBV3-1
CDR3 protein: CASSQGGPGNTIYF
CDR3 DNA: TGTGCCAGCAGCCAAGGAGGGCCTGGAAACACCATATATTTT

J gene: TRBJ1-1
D gene: .
clone size: many
V gene: TRBV7-2
CDR3 protein: CASERGNSNTEAFF
CDR3 DNA: TGTGCCAGCGAACGGGGGAATAGCAACACTGAAGCTTTCTTT